This T cell receptor (beta chain) was captured by sequencing in a study of human T cells and chemical hapten exposure. Study context: In the sensitization step, 2% DPC was placed on approximately 2 cm by approximately 2 cm of upper inner arm skin. Per-sample variation in TCR yield stemmed mainly from small pooled library volume differences.

The time point here: patch test 3, about 24 weeks after DPC sensitization. Treatment here: therapeutic diphenylcyclopropenone sensitization with weekly scalp DPC. Sample donors consisted of patients with alopecia, aged 18 to 70 years, who were suitable for DPC. V dropped 6 bases and J dropped 3; count of bases not matched to a gene: 11. The germline V gene has CDR1 GTSNPN and CDR2 SVGIG (reference sequence). There are 15 residues in the CDR3. The authors' processing: Counts of TCRs in each sample centred on a median of approximately 100,000 and extended from about 20,000 to 690,000. Each CDR3 protein gets one entry after TCRdb re-called the RACE reads with MiXCR. The authors' filters were not applied to this entry. The top ten hold 2% to 2.5% of the sample, which has roughly 200,000 distinct CDR3 sequences, around 25% seen once.

This material consisted of whole blood, taken in connection with sensitization to the hapten diphenylcyclopropenone (DPC). The chain links TRBV30 to TRBJ1-5; 7 bases match TRBD1. This receptor was obtained from a woman aged 40 to 50 with alopecia areata. Some clones in this sample may be carry-over from other donors' samples. Written as DNA, the CDR3 is TGTGCCTGTAACCCGGGACAGAGCTCCAATCAGCCCCAGCATTTT. This encodes CACNPGQSSNQPQHF.